This section outlines one T cell receptor (beta chain) sequence together with its context. Libraries were prepared by immunoSEQ multiplex PCR; TCRdb keeps only in-frame clonotypes and omits some of them. The sample consists of about 200,000 clones, around 86% of them appearing once. Germline CDR1 and CDR2: MNHEY and SMNVEV (reference sequence). The V end lost 2 bases, the J end lost 0 bases, and 8 bases lay between the germline ends. This CDR3 is 15 amino acids long. The data were taken from a study of blood T cell repertoires in COVID-19. At the level of the study: Samples came from the United States, Italy and Spain, spanning acute and convalescent COVID-19.

The sequence came from a woman between 40 and 50 years old with acute COVID-19. The chain carries TRBV27 and TRBJ1-5; the D is unclear. Input material: PBMCs or T cells enriched from blood (not recorded which). The CDR3 nucleotides read TGTGCCAGCAGTTTAGGGCGGGCTAGCAATCAGCCCCAGCATTTT. This codes for CASSLGRASNQPQHF.